The clone carrying this TCR beta chain was seen repeatedly, ten times or more. The antigen remains undetermined. TCRbeta library preparation incorporated unique molecular identifiers. In TCRdb, the PCR reads were re-called with MiXCR into one record per CDR3 protein. Of roughly 250,000 distinct CDR3 sequences in the sample, roughly 7.7% were seen once. This sample is drawn from a study of T-cell reconstitution after alpha-beta-depleted transplantation in children. General study points: Diversity and T-cell counts at one year after transplant derived mostly from new T cells. Surviving recipient T cells and intrathymic progenitors accounted for some patients' high TCRbeta diversity at day 60. Several hundred rapidly expanded clones from non-depleted graft cells reportedly supplied alpha-beta T cells about two months post-transplant.

CDR1 MNHEY and CDR2 SVGAGI come from the germline V gene. V was trimmed by 8 bases and J by 6 bases, leaving 11 bases between them. This CDR3 is built from 13 residues. This receptor was taken from a male patient between 10 and 17 years old who had a stem cell transplant for acute lymphoblastic leukemia, so the T cells may come from the graft donor. The source material was PBMCs, mostly from graft donor cells, sampled 180 days after TCRalphabeta/CD19-depleted stem cell transplant. The gene calls are TRBV6-5 and TRBJ1-6; D remains unclear. The CDR3 is CASGADRNSPLHF. CDR3 sequence (DNA): TGTGCCAGCGGAGCAGACCGTAATTCACCCCTCCACTTT.